Listed here are 17 T cell receptor beta chains from one sample, sequenced in a study of read filtering for tumor transcriptome and immune sequencing (TCRdb year 2020). Data came from an Illumina HiSeq 4000. TCR libraries were built from 400 ng RNA with the Immunoverse kit, using molecular barcoded adaptors covering alpha/delta and beta/gamma chains. The public reads were reanalyzed by TCRdb: fastp trimming at Q25, MiXCR alignment, in-frame beta chains only. CDR3 protein duplicates are merged, each entry listing the most common genes and DNA. This sample comprises approximately 58,000 distinct CDR3 sequences, roughly 20% of them detected only once. The top ten hold approximately 17% of the sample. Sample: a population of CD138-negative cells sorted from bone marrow. Explained via the paper, the cell subset or site label denotes: bone marrow mononuclear cells depleted of CD138+ plasma/myeloma cells by negative magnetic selection. The receptors were gathered from a donor at least 40 years old with multiple myeloma.

This clonotype was recorded at least ten times. The chain combines TRBV7-3 with TRBJ2-1; tentatively, D is TRBD2 (6 bases). CDR1 is SGHTA, CDR2 FQGTGA, per germline. The CDR3 contains 15 residues. The V gene lost 3 bases and the J gene lost 2 bases, with 11 bases spanning the gap. This CDR3 reads CASSFTGGPYNEQFF. CDR3 sequence (DNA): TGTGCCAGCAGCTTTACCGGGGGACCCTACAATGAGCAGTTCTTC. Combining the CDR3 with reference TRBV7-3 and TRBJ2-1 gives the whole variable domain GAGVSQTPSNKVTEKGKYVELRCDPISGHTALYWYRQSLGQGPEFLIYFQGTGAADDSGLPNDRFFAVRPEGSVSTLKIQRTERGDSAVYLCASSFTGGPYNEQFFGPGTRLTVL.

This clonotype was detected many times. V usage is TRBV20-1 and J usage is TRBJ2-1, with TRBD2 matching over 12 bases. The germline CDR1 and CDR2 sequences are DFQATT and SNEGSKA (reference sequence). V gave up 6 bases and J gave up 4 bases; unmatched junction bases: 4. The CDR3 covers 14 residues. The CDR3 region is CSAPSGGAYNEQFF. CDR3 in DNA: TGCAGTGCGCCTAGCGGGGGGGCATACAATGAGCAGTTCTTC.

This clonotype appeared a few times. This chain uses TRBV14 with TRBJ1-2, with D unclear. The CDR3 consists of 17 residues. Germline V gives CDR1 SGHDN, CDR2 FVKESK. V was cut by 3 bases and J by 1 base, with 18 bases left in between. The CDR3 region has the DNA TGTGCCAGCAGCCACCTCATAGGGTCAGGTGGTAACTATGGCTACACCTTC. Its translation is CASSHLIGSGGNYGYTF.

The rearrangement links TRBV11-2 to TRBJ2-5, with TRBD2 as a possible D gene (7 bases). Trimming cost V 0 bases and J 7 bases, with 15 bases left between them. The CDR3 runs 15 residues. Per the germline V gene, CDR1 is SGHAT and CDR2 is FQNNGV. Written as DNA, the CDR3 is TGTGCCAGCAGCTTAGAGGGGGGGGGGCTTAGGACCCAGTACTTC. Residues: CASSLEGGGLRTQYF.

As concerns this clonotype: A far more abundant clone sits one base away, making this likely a read error. V and J are TRBV11-1 and TRBJ2-1; 7 nucleotides match TRBD2. CDR1 and CDR2 from the germline V gene are SGHAT and FQDESV (reference sequence). The CDR3 is 14 amino acids. The CDR3 DNA sequence: TGTGTCAGCAGCGAGCGGGACTTTGTCGATGAGCAGTTCTTC. Residues: CVSSERDFVDEQFF.

This clonotype was found many times. This sequence joins TRBV20-1 and TRBJ2-5, with 8 bases identical to TRBD2. V was pared by 6 bases and J by 7 bases, with 13 bases of the junction left unmatched. The CDR3 consists of 14 residues. Germline CDR1 is DFQATT and CDR2 is SNEGSKA (reference sequence). CDR3 amino acids: CSAPPGGVPGTQYF. CDR3 sequence (DNA): TGCAGTGCCCCTCCCGGGGGGGTCCCCGGGACCCAGTACTTC.

A word on this clonotype: Compared with germline, one end of the junction differs, possibly owing to a read error. The chain couples TRBV6-5 to TRBJ2-5; TRBD2 is a possible D gene (6 bases). CDR3 length: 15 amino acids. Per the germline V gene, CDR1 is MNHEY and CDR2 is SVGAGI. CDR3 bases: TGCGCCAGCATGCACCTTTTAACGGGAGACGAGACCCAGTACTTC. It encodes CASMHLLTGDETQYF.

This clonotype was seen many times. The rearrangement links TRBV19 to TRBJ2-1; D is perhaps TRBD1 (6 bases). The germline V and J ends were trimmed by 4 bases and 0 bases, with 10 bases remaining between them. From germline, CDR1 is LNHDA and CDR2 SQIVND (reference sequence). The CDR3 runs to 15 residues. CDR3 residues: CASSRQESSYNEQFF. The DNA for the CDR3 is TGTGCCAGTAGTAGACAGGAGAGCTCCTACAATGAGCAGTTCTTC.

At least ten counts were recorded for this clonotype. The genes are TRBV7-9 and TRBJ1-1; no firm D call. The germline CDR1 and CDR2 sequences are SEHNR and FQNEAQ (reference sequence). This CDR3 spans 13 amino acids. Trimming removed 2 bases at V and 6 bases at J, with 10 bases between. The CDR3 region has the DNA TGTGCCAGCAGCTTACCGGAGACACCTGAAGCTTTCTTT. Translating gives CASSLPETPEAFF.

The V and J genes are TRBV23-1 and TRBJ1-5; a possible D gene is TRBD1 (5 bases). TRBV23-1 is sorted into the ORF group, with uncertain function. CDR3 size: 16 residues. V lost 0 bases and J 5 bases, leaving 14 bases between the germline ends. The DNA for the CDR3 is TGCGCCAGCAGTCAATCCTTAGGGGAGGGCCATCAGCCCCAGCATTTT. Translated, it gives CASSQSLGEGHQPQHF.

This clonotype was detected only a few times. The rearrangement links TRBV7-9 to TRBJ2-2; D is perhaps TRBD1 (5 bases). The CDR3 spans 14 residues. Per the germline V gene, CDR1 is SEHNR and CDR2 is FQNEAQ (reference sequence). Trimming took 4 bases from V and 5 from J, leaving 11 bases between them. CDR3 sequence: CASSSTGITGELFF. Written as DNA, the CDR3 is TGTGCCAGCAGCTCCACAGGAATTACCGGGGAGCTGTTTTTT.

Ten or more counts support this clonotype. The CDR3 DNA sequence: TGCAGCGTTGAGAGGGGGGCTAGCAATCAGCCCCAGCATTTT. Protein: CSVERGASNQPQHF. This chain joins TRBV29-1 and TRBJ1-5; D may be TRBD1 (6 bases). Germline assignment: CDR1 SQVTM and CDR2 ANQGSEA. The CDR3 length is 14 residues. The V gene lost 3 bases and the J gene lost 0 bases, with 9 bases spanning the gap.

As for this clonotype: Germline is not matched at one junction end, which may reflect a read error. The chain recombines TRBV3-1 with TRBJ2-1, with TRBD2 matching 8 bases. The CDR3 is made up of 15 amino acids. Germline V CDR1 and CDR2: LGHDT, YNNKEL (reference sequence). CDR3 protein: CACSQGGRSYSEQFF. DNA of the CDR3: TGTGCCTGCAGCCAAGGCGGGAGGAGTTACAGTGAGCAGTTCTTC.

This clonotype was detected ten times or more. The CDR3 DNA reads TGTGCCAGCAGTACCCCACTAAGATCTAGCGGGGGGGCCACAGATACGCAGTATTTT. Translated: CASSTPLRSSGGATDTQYF. The rearrangement links TRBV28 to TRBJ2-3; 12 nucleotides align to TRBD2. Germline trimming cut 5 bases from V and 2 bases from J; bases unmatched to any gene: 14. The CDR3 runs 19 residues. CDR1 and CDR2 from the germline V gene are MDHEN and SYDVKM.

This clonotype appeared a few times. The CDR3 carries no conserved terminal phenylalanine or tryptophan, so it likely arises from a read error. The chain uses TRBV11-2 and TRBJ2-3; the D gene is possibly TRBD1 (5 bases). This CDR3 is built from 14 residues. The germline V gene encodes CDR1 SGHAT and CDR2 FQNNGV. The V and J ends lost 1 base and 2 bases respectively, with 7 bases between them. CDR3 coding DNA: TGTGCCAGCAGCTTAGTTGGACACACAGATACGCAGTATTCT. Protein product: CASSLVGHTDTQYS.

The chain couples TRBV12-3 or TRBV12-4 to TRBJ2-2, with D possibly being TRBD2 (7 bases). Trimming stripped 4 bases from V and 4 bases from J, with 19 bases between. This CDR3 is 17 amino acids long. The CDR3 protein is CASSSGVVSGFTGELFF. CDR3 nucleotides: TGTGCCAGCAGTTCAGGGGTGGTTAGCGGGTTCACCGGGGAGCTGTTTTTT.

This clonotype was seen repeatedly, ten times or more. The chain links TRBV30 to TRBJ2-1; 7 bases fit TRBD2. Germline V lookup: CDR1 GTSNPN, CDR2 SVGIG (reference sequence). CDR3 size: 16 residues. After removal of 0 bases from V and 5 bases from J, the junction contained 10 bases not matched to a gene. The CDR3 loop is CAWSVQWSSGNNEQFF. DNA for the CDR3: TGTGCCTGGAGTGTACAGTGGTCTAGCGGCAACAATGAGCAGTTCTTC.